This T cell receptor beta chain emerged from a study of Ad26.COV2.S vaccination and SARS-CoV-2 variants. Study conclusions and caveats: Once vaccination had occurred, spike-specific CD8+ and CD4+ T cell responses reportedly showed substantial breadth. Vaccine and placebo groups showed comparable non-spike TCR breadth.

The V segment lost 7 bases and the J segment 3 bases; nucleotides outside the gene matches: 12. Per germline, CDR1 SEHNR and CDR2 FQNEAQ (reference sequence). CDR3 length equals 16 residues. The table came from immunoSEQ multiplex PCR; TCRdb's copy has only in-frame clones and leaves some out. The sample has roughly 420,000 clones; roughly 89% are singletons. Documented treatment: around 19 received Ad26.COV2.S at low or high dose, single or two shots; 5 received placebo; per-sample allocation not given. Specimens were obtained on day 63 following the first vaccine or placebo injection. As concerns this clone: Its target is unknown.

Here the sequenced sample was peripheral blood, taken in a trial of Ad26.COV2.S vaccine versus placebo. The gene calls are TRBV7-9 and TRBJ2-1, with TRBD1 matching over 7 bases. The clonotype was recovered from a person aged 18-60 years who received the Ad26.COV2.S COVID-19 vaccine or a placebo. CDR3 sequence reads: CASTSFKGAHYNEQFF. CDR3 nucleotides: TGTGCCAGCACCTCCTTCAAGGGGGCCCACTACAATGAGCAGTTCTTC.